This T cell receptor (beta chain) was retrieved from a study of blood T cell repertoires in COVID-19. Study details: Some COVID-19 samples were acute and others convalescent; all came from the United States, Italy and Spain. T cells, B-cell-depleted T cells, or PBMCs supplied cDNA or gDNA.

Assay: immunoSEQ multiplex PCR; the TCRdb copy retains only in-frame clones and omits some. Here the sample spans tens of thousands of clones, about 81% being singletons. Germline V lookup: CDR1 MNHEY, CDR2 SVGEGT. This CDR3 is 14 amino acids long. Trimming took off 3 bases at V and 0 bases at J, with 6 bases between the two ends. Sequenced: peripheral blood. This chain links TRBV6-2 or TRBV6-3 with TRBJ1-5, with TRBD1 as a possible D gene (5 bases). This clonotype originated in a man of 80 years or more with acute or convalescent COVID-19. In DNA form, the CDR3 reads TGTGCCAGCAGTTATACAGGTAGCAATCAGCCCCAGCATTTT. As protein: CASSYTGSNQPQHF.